One and the same sample provided the 8 T cell receptor beta chains below, sequenced in a study of CD8 T cells in Susac syndrome. RNA in amounts of about 0.5 to 1 ug was reverse transcribed with random hexamers. TCRdb re-called the immunoSEQ multiplex PCR reads with MiXCR, one entry per CDR3 protein. The sample records 75,000 to 95,000 distinct CDR3 sequences, around 96% being singletons. The sequenced material came from CD8+ T cells from PBMCs. Receptors were obtained from a human donor with Susac syndrome.

The chain links TRBV3-1 to TRBJ2-3, with 9 bases matching TRBD2. V gave up 4 bases and J gave up 4 bases; unmatched junction bases: 9. CDR1 is LGHDT, CDR2 YNNKEL, per germline (reference sequence). This CDR3 has 16 amino acids. The CDR3 DNA is TGTGCCAGCAGCCTCCAAGCGGGGGGCCTTGCAGATACGCAGTATTTT. Translated, it gives CASSLQAGGLADTQYF.

The CDR3: CSARDTSGGVDTQYF. The CDR3 DNA reads TGCAGTGCTAGAGACACTAGCGGGGGTGTGGATACGCAGTATTTT. The rearrangement joins TRBV20-1 to TRBJ2-3; TRBD2 matches 11 bases. V shed 0 bases, J shed 6 bases, and the junction held 5 bases outside the gene matches. Germline assignment: CDR1 DFQATT and CDR2 SNEGSKA (reference sequence). The CDR3 sequence is 15 residues long.

The chain recombines TRBV5-6 with TRBJ1-1; the D is unclear. Trimming pared 2 bases from V and 6 bases from J, leaving 14 bases between. Germline loops: CDR1 SGHDT, CDR2 YYEEEE. The CDR3 extends over 14 amino acids. CDR3 in amino acids: CASSFLGESAEAFF. As DNA, the CDR3 is TGTGCCAGCAGCTTCCTGGGCGAATCGGCTGAAGCTTTCTTT.

V gene TRBV2 combines with J gene TRBJ2-7; D is unclear. Trimming shortened V by 7 bases and J by 3 bases, and 7 bases separated the two germline ends. Germline V lookup: CDR1 SNHLY, CDR2 FYNNEI. The CDR3 is made up of 11 amino acids. The CDR3 is CASTPDYEQYF. In DNA, the CDR3 is TGTGCCAGCACCCCCGACTACGAGCAGTACTTC.

The rearrangement links TRBV27 to TRBJ1-6, with a tentative D call TRBD1 (5 bases). There are 13 residues in the CDR3. Germline CDR1 MNHEY, CDR2 SMNVEV (reference sequence). The V gene lost 6 bases and the J gene lost 7 bases, with 10 bases spanning the gap. The chain's CDR3 is CASRRGYNSPLHF. The CDR3 DNA sequence: TGTGCCAGCAGGCGGGGCTACAATTCACCCCTCCACTTT.

The chain employs TRBV7-2 and TRBJ2-3; possibly TRBD1 or TRBD2 for D (5 bases each). Germline CDR1 and CDR2: SGHTA and FQGNSA. The CDR3 consists of 15 residues. V lost 5 bases, J lost 2 bases, and 14 bases lay in between. The DNA of the CDR3 is TGTGCCAGCAGCCCCGGTTGGGGGTTCACAGATACGCAGTATTTT. Translated: CASSPGWGFTDTQYF.

This clonotype was observed a single time. This chain joins TRBV6-1 and TRBJ1-1; D remains unclear. Germline loops: CDR1 MNHNS, CDR2 SASEGT. V was shortened by 10 bases and J by 3 bases, with 9 bases between the two germline ends. CDR3 length equals 11 residues. The CDR3 here is CATVGYTEAFF. DNA of the CDR3: TGTGCCACCGTCGGGTACACTGAAGCTTTCTTT.

The chain is built from TRBV5-1 and TRBJ1-2; D is unresolved. The CDR3 is made up of 14 amino acids. Germline CDR1 and CDR2: SGHRS and YFSETQ. V was shortened by 4 bases and J by 6 bases, with 16 bases between the two germline ends. The CDR3: CASSDSKGFNGYTF. The CDR3, as DNA: TGCGCCAGCAGCGACTCAAAGGGATTTAATGGCTACACCTTC.